This TCR beta chain comes out of a study of T cells expressing NK-cell markers. Study-wide background: The authors derived TCR beta repertoires from sorted CD3+CD56+NKG2C+, CD3+CD56+NKG2C- and CD3+CD56-NKG2C+ T cells. The sequencing cohort of eight donors included seven HCMV-seropositive individuals and one seronegative individual.

This CDR3 is built from 19 residues. Germline V gene lookup returns CDR1 LGHNA and CDR2 YNFKEQ. Points on this clonotype: Its antigen is unidentified.

Study observations and caveats: The study did not resolve the HCMV specificity of expanded NKG2C+ T cell clones.

The authors generated TCR beta cDNA through 5'RACE template switching with UMIs. TCRdb reprocessed the 5' RACE reads, keeping one entry per CDR3 protein, no DNA. This sample's table has under 500,000 distinct CDR3 sequences. The source material was blood T cells: a sorted CD56 or NKG2C T cell subset, CD4+ or CD8+ T cells, or bulk PBMC T cells (not recorded which). The chain joins TRBV4-2 to TRBJ2-3; as DNA is missing, the TRBD1 call by TCRdb cannot be tested. This sequence originates from a woman between 18 and 70 years old in good health. CDR3 in amino acids: CASSLKSIRRGETTDTQYF.